This entry lists 13 T cell receptor beta chains sequenced from one sample in a study of shared clonotypes between healthy human individuals. Terminally differentiated effector memory CD45RA+ cells were left out of the naive CD8 fraction, which was CD45RO-negative and positively selected for CCR7. Data came from immunoSEQ multiplex PCR; TCRdb stores just in-frame clones and leaves some out. The sample yields 1.5 million to 2.5 million clones, approximately 95% seen once. The specimen was naive CD8+ T cells sorted from blood. The receptor set was obtained from a man between 18 and 29 years old in good health.

The chain recombines TRBV30 with TRBJ2-7, with D possibly called TRBD1 or TRBD2 (6 bases each). Looked up from germline, CDR1 is GTSNPN and CDR2 is SVGIG (reference sequence). V lost 5 bases and J lost 4, with 18 bases in between. CDR3 length: 14 amino acids. The CDR3 here is CAWGPGGQGYEQYF. The CDR3 DNA is TGTGCCTGGGGGCCCGGAGGGCAGGGGTACGAGCAGTACTTC.

This clone was seen a single time. V and J are TRBV19 and TRBJ1-1, with a tentative D call TRBD1 (6 bases). V gave up 4 bases and J gave up 1 base, with 10 bases separating them. The CDR3 extends over 14 amino acids. Germline V gene lookup returns CDR1 LNHDA and CDR2 SQIVND (reference sequence). CDR3 amino acids: CASSTPTGNTEAFF. In DNA, the CDR3 is TGTGCCAGTAGTACCCCGACAGGGAACACTGAAGCTTTCTTT.

The chain links TRBV30 to TRBJ2-1, with D perhaps being TRBD1 or TRBD2 (6 bases each). Per the germline V gene, CDR1 is GTSNPN and CDR2 is SVGIG (reference sequence). There are 15 residues in the CDR3. Trimming left V 8 bases short and J 7 bases short, with 24 bases between. The CDR3 region is CARSEGESSGNEQFF. The CDR3 DNA reads as TGTGCCCGCTCGGAGGGGGAATCATCTGGGAATGAGCAGTTCTTC.

This clone was detected once. The chain links TRBV27 to TRBJ1-4; D perhaps matches TRBD1 (5 bases). Germline values: CDR1 MNHEY, CDR2 SMNVEV (reference sequence). V lost 2 bases and J 3 bases, leaving 16 bases between the germline ends. The CDR3 is 17 residues long. CDR3 coding DNA: TGTGCCAGCAGTTTAATCACGCCTGGGGGGGCTAATGAAAAACTGTTTTTT. This encodes CASSLITPGGANEKLFF. The full variable domain, in which reference TRBV27 and TRBJ1-4 provide the parts outside the CDR3, is EAQVTQNPRYLITVTGKKLTVTCSQNMNHEYMSWYRQDPGLGLRQIYYSMNVEVTDKGDVPEGYKVSRKEKRNFPLILESPSPNQTSLYFCASSLITPGGANEKLFFGSGTQLSVL.

The CDR3 here is CASSGDQGEGLFYGYTF. CDR3 sequence (DNA): TGTGCCAGCAGCGGCGACCAAGGGGAGGGGCTTTTCTATGGCTACACCTTC. The chain uses TRBV13 and TRBJ1-2, with a possible D match to TRBD1 (5 bases). With 5 bases removed from V and 4 bases from J, the gap between germline ends came to 23 bases. The V gene's germline CDR1 is PRHDT and CDR2 FYEKMQ (reference sequence). The CDR3 spans 17 residues. The full variable domain, rest sourced from reference TRBV13 and TRBJ1-2, is AAGVIQSPRHLIKEKRETATLKCYPIPRHDTVYWYQQGPGQDPQFLISFYEKMQSDKGSIPDRFSAQQFSDYHSELNMSSLELGDSALYFCASSGDQGEGLFYGYTFGSGTRLTVV.

Worth noting for this clone: Other nucleotide sequences from this sample produce the same CDR3. The chain has TRBV30 and TRBJ1-2, with D perhaps matching TRBD1 (5 bases). CDR1 and CDR2 (germline): GTSNPN, SVGIG (reference sequence). This CDR3 is built from 13 residues. Trimming took off 0 bases at V and 2 bases at J, with 7 bases between the two ends. CDR3 in DNA: TGTGCCTGGAGTGTAACAGGAAACTATGGCTACACCTTC. As protein: CAWSVTGNYGYTF.

Comment on this clone: Other DNA sequences in this specimen translate into the identical CDR3. V and J are TRBV27 and TRBJ1-2, with D hard to call. The CDR3 is 14 residues long. Trimming removed 0 bases from V and 1 base from J, with 6 bases in between. CDR1 is MNHEY and CDR2 is SMNVEV in the germline V gene (reference sequence). Here the CDR3 reads CASSLSADNYGYTF. The CDR3 DNA reads TGTGCCAGCAGTTTATCAGCAGATAACTATGGCTACACCTTC.

Points on this clone: The sample carries other DNA sequences with the same CDR3. The V and J genes are TRBV27 and TRBJ2-7; D is perhaps TRBD1 or TRBD2 (5 bases each). Germline V gene lookup returns CDR1 MNHEY and CDR2 SMNVEV (reference sequence). The length of the CDR3 is 12 residues. Trimming left V 2 bases short and J 7 bases short, with 9 bases between. The CDR3 sequence: CASSLIGGEQYF. The CDR3 DNA reads TGTGCCAGCAGTTTAATTGGGGGTGAGCAGTACTTC.

V is TRBV27 and J is TRBJ2-7; D is undetermined. The CDR3 has 13 residues. Trimming took off 5 bases at V and 0 bases at J, with 8 bases between the two ends. The germline V gene has CDR1 MNHEY and CDR2 SMNVEV (reference sequence). CDR3 nucleotides: TGTGCCAGCAGTCGTACAATCTCCTACGAGCAGTACTTC. It translates to CASSRTISYEQYF.

CDR3 nucleotide sequence: TGTGCCAGCAGCTTCTCCCCAGGGATAGCGAACACCGGGGAGCTGTTTTTT. Translating it yields CASSFSPGIANTGELFF. V and J are TRBV7-8 and TRBJ2-2, with a possible D match to TRBD1 (5 bases). The length of the CDR3 is 17 residues. Between the trimmed V and J ends, which lost 3 bases and 0 bases, there was a span of 14 bases. Germline CDR1 reads SGHVS; CDR2 reads FQNEAQ.

This clone was detected once. The genes are TRBV30 and TRBJ2-7; 9 positions agree with TRBD1. V was clipped by 4 bases and J by 1 base; unmatched bases: 5. The length of the CDR3 is 14 residues. Germline loops: CDR1 GTSNPN, CDR2 SVGIG (reference sequence). The CDR3 here is CAWNPGTGSYEQYF. CDR3 DNA: TGTGCCTGGAACCCCGGGACAGGGTCCTACGAGCAGTACTTC.

CDR3 nucleotide sequence: TGTGCCAGCAGTTACACCGCCCGATCCCCTAACTATGGCTACACCTTC. It encodes CASSYTARSPNYGYTF. This chain joins TRBV6-6 and TRBJ1-2, with no clear D. The CDR3 is 16 amino acids. Germline assignment: CDR1 MNHNY and CDR2 SVGAGI (reference sequence). V shed 2 bases and J shed 0 bases, with 13 bases lying between them.

The gene calls are TRBV28 and TRBJ1-1; D not certain. Germline V gene sequence: CDR1 MDHEN, CDR2 SYDVKM. This CDR3 contains 14 residues. The germline V and J ends were trimmed by 5 bases and 5 bases, with 15 bases remaining between them. CDR3 sequence reads: CASSRPFRGTEAFF. The DNA of the CDR3 is TGTGCCAGCAGTCGTCCTTTTCGAGGTACTGAAGCTTTCTTT.